This T cell receptor (beta chain) came from a study of shared clonotypes between healthy human individuals. With 5 bases removed from V and 6 bases from J, the gap between germline ends came to 8 bases. There are 11 residues in the CDR3. The germline V gene encodes CDR1 SNHLY and CDR2 FYNNEI. The authors distributed each subset's genomic DNA evenly over several immunoSEQ plates. Using immunoSEQ multiplex PCR, the repertoire was profiled, and TCRdb retains in-frame clones only, with some absent. The sample has some 1.5 million clones; over 95% are singletons. The chain employs TRBV2 and TRBJ2-7; D unresolved. This TCR came from a young man in good health. Sequenced material: naive CD4+ T cells sorted from blood. Subset noted: CD45RA+ positively selected. The CDR3, as DNA: TGTGCCAGCAGTCAGAGATCCGAGCAGTACTTC. As protein: CASSQRSEQYF.